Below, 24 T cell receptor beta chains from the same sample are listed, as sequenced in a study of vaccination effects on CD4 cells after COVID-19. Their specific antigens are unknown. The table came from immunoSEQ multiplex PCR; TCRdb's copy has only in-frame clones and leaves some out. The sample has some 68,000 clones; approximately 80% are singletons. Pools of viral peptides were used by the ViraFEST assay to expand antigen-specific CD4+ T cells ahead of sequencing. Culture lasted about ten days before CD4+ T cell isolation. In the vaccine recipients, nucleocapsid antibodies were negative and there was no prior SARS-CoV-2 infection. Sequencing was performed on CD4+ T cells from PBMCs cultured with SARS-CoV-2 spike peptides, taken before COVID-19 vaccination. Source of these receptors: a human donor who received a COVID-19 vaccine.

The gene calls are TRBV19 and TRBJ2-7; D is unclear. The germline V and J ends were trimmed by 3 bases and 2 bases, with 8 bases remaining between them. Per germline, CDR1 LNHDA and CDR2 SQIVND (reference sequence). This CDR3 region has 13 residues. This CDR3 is CASSIVEPYEQYV. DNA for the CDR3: TGTGCCAGTAGTATCGTGGAACCCTACGAGCAGTACGTC.

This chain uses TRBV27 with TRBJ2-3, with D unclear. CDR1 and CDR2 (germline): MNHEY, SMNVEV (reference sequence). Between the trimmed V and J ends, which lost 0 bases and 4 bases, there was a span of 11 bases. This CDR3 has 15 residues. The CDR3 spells CASSLSRSEADTQYF. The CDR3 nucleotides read TGTGCCAGCAGTTTATCTCGCAGCGAGGCAGATACGCAGTATTTT.

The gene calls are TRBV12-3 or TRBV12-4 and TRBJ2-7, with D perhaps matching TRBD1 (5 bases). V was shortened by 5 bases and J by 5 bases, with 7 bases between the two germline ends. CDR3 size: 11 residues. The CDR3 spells CASSQGHEQYV. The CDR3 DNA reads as TGTGCCAGCAGTCAGGGCCACGAGCAGTACGTC.

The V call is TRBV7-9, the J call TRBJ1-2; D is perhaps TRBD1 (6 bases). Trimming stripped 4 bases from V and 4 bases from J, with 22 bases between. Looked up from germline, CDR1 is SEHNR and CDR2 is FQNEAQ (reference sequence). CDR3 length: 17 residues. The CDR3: CASSWLLGGTTSYGYTF. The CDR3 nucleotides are TGTGCCAGCAGCTGGTTACTAGGGGGGACCACCTCCTATGGCTACACCTTC.

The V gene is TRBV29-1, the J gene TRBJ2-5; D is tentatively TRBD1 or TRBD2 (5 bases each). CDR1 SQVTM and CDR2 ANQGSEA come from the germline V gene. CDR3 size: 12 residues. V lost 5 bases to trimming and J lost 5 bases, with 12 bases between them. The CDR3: CSVTERGETQYF. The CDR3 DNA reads TGCAGCGTTACCGAGAGGGGTGAGACCCAGTACTTC.

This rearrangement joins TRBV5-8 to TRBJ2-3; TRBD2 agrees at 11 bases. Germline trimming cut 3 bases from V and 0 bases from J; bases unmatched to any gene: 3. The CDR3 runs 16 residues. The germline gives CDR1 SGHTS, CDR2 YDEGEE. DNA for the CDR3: TGTGCCAGCAGCTCGGGGACTAGCGGTAGCACAGATACGCAGTATTTT. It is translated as CASSSGTSGSTDTQYF.

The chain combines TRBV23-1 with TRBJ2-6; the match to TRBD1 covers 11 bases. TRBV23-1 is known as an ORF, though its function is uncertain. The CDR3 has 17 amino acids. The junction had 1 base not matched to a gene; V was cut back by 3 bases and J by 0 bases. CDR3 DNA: TGCGCCAGCAGTCAGGGACAGGGGGGCTCTGGGGCCAACGTCCTGACTTTC. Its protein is CASSQGQGGSGANVLTF.

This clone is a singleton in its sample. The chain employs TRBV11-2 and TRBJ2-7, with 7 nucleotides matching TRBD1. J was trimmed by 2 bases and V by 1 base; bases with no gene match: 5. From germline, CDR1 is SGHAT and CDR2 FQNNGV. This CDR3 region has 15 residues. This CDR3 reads CASSLARGSTYEQYV. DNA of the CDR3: TGTGCCAGCAGCTTAGCCAGGGGGAGCACCTACGAGCAGTACGTC.

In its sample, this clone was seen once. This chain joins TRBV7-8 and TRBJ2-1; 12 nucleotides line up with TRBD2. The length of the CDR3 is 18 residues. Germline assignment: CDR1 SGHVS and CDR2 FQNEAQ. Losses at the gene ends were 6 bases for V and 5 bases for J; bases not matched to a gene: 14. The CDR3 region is CASRRGASGGVLDNEQFF. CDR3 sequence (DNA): TGTGCCAGCAGGAGAGGGGCTAGCGGGGGGGTTCTGGACAATGAGCAGTTCTTC.

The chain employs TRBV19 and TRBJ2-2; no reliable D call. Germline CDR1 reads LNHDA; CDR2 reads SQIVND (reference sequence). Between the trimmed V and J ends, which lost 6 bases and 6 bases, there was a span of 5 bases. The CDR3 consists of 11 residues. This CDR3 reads CASRGAGELFF. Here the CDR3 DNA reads TGTGCCAGTAGAGGAGCCGGGGAGCTGTTTTTT.

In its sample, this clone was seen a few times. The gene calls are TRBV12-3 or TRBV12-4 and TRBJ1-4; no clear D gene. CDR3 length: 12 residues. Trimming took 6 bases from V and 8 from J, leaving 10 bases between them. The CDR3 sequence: CASRGSFEKLFF. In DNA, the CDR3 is TGTGCCAGCAGGGGATCTTTCGAAAAACTGTTTTTT.

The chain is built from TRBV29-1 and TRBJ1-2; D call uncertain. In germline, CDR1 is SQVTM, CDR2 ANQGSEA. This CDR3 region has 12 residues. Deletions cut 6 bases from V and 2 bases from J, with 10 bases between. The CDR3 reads CSVETQNYGYTF. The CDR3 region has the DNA TGCAGCGTCGAAACCCAAAACTATGGCTACACCTTC.

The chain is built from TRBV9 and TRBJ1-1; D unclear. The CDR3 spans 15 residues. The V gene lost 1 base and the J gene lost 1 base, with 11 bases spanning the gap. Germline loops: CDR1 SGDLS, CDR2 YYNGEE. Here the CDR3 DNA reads TGTGCCAGCAGCGTATATGACGGAGCGAACACTGAAGCTTTCTTT. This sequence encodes CASSVYDGANTEAFF.

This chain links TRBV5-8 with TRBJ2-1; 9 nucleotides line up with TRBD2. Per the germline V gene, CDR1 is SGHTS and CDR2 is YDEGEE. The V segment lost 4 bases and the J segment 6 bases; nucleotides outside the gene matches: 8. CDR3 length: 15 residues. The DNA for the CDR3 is TGTGCCAGCAGCCCGAGGGGGCGGGGGGGCAATGAGCAGTTCTTC. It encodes CASSPRGRGGNEQFF.

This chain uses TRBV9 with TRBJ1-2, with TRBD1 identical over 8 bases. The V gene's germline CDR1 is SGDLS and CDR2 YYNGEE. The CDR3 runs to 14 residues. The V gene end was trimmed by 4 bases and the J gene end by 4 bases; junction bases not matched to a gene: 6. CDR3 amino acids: CASSIGGQGYGYTF. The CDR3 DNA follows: TGTGCCAGCAGCATAGGAGGACAGGGCTATGGCTACACCTTC. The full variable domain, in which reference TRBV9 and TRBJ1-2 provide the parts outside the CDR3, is DSGVTQTPKHLITATGQRVTLRCSPRSGDLSVYWYQQSLDQGLQFLIQYYNGEERAKGNILERFSAQQFPDLHSELNLSSLELGDSALYFCASSIGGQGYGYTFGSGTRLTVV.

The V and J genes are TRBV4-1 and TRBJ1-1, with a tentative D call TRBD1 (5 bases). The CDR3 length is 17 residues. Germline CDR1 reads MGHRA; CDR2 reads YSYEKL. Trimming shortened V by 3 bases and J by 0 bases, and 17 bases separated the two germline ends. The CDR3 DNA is TGCGCCAGCAGCCAGGGGAGGGGCGGGAGCCTGAACACTGAAGCTTTCTTT. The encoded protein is CASSQGRGGSLNTEAFF.

This CDR3 reads CASSEYEGLGFNQPQHF. The DNA of the CDR3 is TGTGCCAGCAGTGAGTATGAGGGGCTTGGCTTCAATCAGCCCCAGCATTTT. The chain is built from TRBV2 and TRBJ1-5, with a tentative D call TRBD1 (5 bases). The CDR3 runs 17 residues. Trimming took 3 bases from V and 3 from J, leaving 18 bases between them. CDR1 is SNHLY and CDR2 is FYNNEI in the germline V gene.

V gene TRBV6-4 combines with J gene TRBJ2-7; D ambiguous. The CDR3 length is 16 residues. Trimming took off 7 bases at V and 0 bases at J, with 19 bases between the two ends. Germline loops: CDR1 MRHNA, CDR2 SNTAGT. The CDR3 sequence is CASNHLHQLVSYEQYV. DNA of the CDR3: TGTGCCAGCAATCACCTACACCAGTTAGTCTCCTACGAGCAGTACGTC.

Here the CDR3 reads CASSRQHNEQFF. The CDR3 DNA sequence: TGTGCCAGCTCACGACAGCACAATGAGCAGTTCTTC. The gene calls are TRBV18 and TRBJ2-1; D possibly corresponds to TRBD1 (5 bases). CDR1 and CDR2 (germline): KGHSH, LQKENI. The CDR3 contains 12 residues. The ends were cut back, 4 bases at V and 5 bases at J, with 6 bases in the middle.

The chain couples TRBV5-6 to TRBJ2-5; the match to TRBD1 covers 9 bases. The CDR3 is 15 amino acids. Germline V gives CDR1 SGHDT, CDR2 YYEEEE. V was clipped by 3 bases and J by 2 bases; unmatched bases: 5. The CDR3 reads CASSWTGVGQETQYF. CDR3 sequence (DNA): TGTGCCAGCAGCTGGACAGGGGTTGGGCAAGAGACCCAGTACTTC.

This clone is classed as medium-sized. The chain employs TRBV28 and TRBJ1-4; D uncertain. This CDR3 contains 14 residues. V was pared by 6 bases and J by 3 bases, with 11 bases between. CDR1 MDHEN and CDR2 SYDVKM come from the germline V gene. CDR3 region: CASSRVSANEKLFF. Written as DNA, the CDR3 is TGTGCCAGCAGCCGAGTCTCGGCTAATGAAAAACTGTTTTTT.

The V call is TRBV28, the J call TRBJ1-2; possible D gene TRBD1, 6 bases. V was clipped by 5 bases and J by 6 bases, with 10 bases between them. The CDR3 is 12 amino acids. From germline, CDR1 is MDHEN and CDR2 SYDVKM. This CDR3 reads CASSQGRDGYTF. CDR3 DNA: TGTGCCAGCAGTCAGGGGCGCGATGGCTACACCTTC.

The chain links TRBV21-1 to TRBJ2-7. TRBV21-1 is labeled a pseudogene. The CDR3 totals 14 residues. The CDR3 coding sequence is TGTGCCAGCAGCAAAGGGGCAGCGTCCTACGAGCAGTACGTC. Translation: CASSKGAASYEQYV.

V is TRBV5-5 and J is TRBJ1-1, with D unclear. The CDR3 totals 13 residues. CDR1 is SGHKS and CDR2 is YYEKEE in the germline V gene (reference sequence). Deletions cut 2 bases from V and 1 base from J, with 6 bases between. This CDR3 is CASSFLSNTEAFF. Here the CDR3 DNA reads TGTGCCAGCAGCTTCCTATCGAACACTGAAGCTTTCTTT.